The entry that follows covers one T cell receptor (beta chain) sequence. Antigen unknown. The CDR3 runs to 12 residues. Germline V gene lookup returns CDR1 SQVTM and CDR2 ANQGSEA. Trimming pared 6 bases from V and 2 bases from J, leaving 11 bases between. This sample is drawn from a study of T cell responses to AZD1222 COVID-19 vaccine. Background on the study: Second-dose intervals of approximately 4 or approximately 12 weeks were pooled. The study, taken as a whole, reports: Mapped onto spike, vaccine-associated CD4 TCRs spanned it and were dominant at 160-218 and 743-854. White British donors predominated, females outnumbered males, and clonal diversity was possibly underestimated. The study sampled repertoires only after the peak T cell response.

The method was immunoSEQ multiplex PCR; TCRdb's version includes in-frame clones alone and lacks a portion of them. The profile shows about 120,000 clones, approximately 90% of them singletons. This clonotype originated in an adult in good health. Sequencing was performed on peripheral blood, taken on day 0 of AZD1222 vaccination. The chain carries TRBV29-1 and TRBJ2-7, with a weak D call TRBD2 (6 bases). For the CDR3, the DNA is TGCAGCGTCGGAGGGTCCACCTACGAGCAGTACTTC. Translation: CSVGGSTYEQYF.